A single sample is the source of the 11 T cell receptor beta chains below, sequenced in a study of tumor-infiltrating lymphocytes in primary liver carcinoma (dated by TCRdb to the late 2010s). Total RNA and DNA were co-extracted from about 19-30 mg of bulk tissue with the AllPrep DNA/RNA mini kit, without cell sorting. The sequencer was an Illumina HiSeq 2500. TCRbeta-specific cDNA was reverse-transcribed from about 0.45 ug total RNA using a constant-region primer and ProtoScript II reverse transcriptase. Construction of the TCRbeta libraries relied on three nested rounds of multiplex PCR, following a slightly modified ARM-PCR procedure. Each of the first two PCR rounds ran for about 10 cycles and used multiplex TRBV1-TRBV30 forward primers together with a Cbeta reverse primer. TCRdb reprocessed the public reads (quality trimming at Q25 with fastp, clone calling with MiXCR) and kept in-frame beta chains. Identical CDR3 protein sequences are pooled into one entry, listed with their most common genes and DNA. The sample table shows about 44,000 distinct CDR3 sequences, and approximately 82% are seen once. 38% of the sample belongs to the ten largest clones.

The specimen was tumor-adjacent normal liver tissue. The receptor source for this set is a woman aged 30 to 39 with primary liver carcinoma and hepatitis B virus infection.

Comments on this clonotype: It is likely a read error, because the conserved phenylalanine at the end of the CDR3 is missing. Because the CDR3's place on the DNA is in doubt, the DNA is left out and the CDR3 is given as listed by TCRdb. The CDR3 reads CASTQGRGGGYTN. The genes are TRBV11-2 and TRBJ1-2. Looked up from germline, CDR1 is SGHAT and CDR2 is FQNNGV. Including both end residues, the CDR3 is 13 amino acids long.

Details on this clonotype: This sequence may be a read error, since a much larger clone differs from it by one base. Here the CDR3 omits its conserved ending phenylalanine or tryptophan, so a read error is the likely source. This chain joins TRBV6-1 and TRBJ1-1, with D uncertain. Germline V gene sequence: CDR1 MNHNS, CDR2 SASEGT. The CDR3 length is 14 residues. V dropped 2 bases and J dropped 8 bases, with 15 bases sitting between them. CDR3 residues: CASSESVPFKEAFL. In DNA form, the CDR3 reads TGTGCCAGCAGTGAAAGCGTCCCCTTCAAGGAAGCTTTCTTA.

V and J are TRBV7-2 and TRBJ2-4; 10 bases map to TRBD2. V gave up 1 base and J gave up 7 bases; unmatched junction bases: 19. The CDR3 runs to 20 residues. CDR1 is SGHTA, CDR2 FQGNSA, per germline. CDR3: CASSLGGGSGRAVWINIQYF. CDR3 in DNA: TGTGCCAGCAGCTTAGGGGGAGGGAGCGGGAGGGCCGTATGGATCAACATTCAGTACTTC.

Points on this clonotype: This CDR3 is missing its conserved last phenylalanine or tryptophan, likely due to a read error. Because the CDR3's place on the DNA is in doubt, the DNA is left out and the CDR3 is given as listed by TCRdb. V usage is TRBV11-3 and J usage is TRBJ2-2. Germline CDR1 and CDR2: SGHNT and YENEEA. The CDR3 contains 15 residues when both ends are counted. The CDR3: CASSLTVDARGELFL.

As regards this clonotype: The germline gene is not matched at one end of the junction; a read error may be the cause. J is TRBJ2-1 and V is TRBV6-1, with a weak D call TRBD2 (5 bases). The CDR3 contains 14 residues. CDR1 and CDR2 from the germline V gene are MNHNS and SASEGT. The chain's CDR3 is CASGEWQFHNEQFF. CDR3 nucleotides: TGCGCCAGCGGTGAGTGGCAATTCCACAATGAGCAGTTCTTC.

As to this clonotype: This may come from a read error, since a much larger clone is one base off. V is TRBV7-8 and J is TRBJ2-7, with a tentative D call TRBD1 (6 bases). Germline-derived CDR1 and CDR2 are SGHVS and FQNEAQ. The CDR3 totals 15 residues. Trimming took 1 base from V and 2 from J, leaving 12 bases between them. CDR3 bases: TGTGCCAGCAGCTTAGGTGTACAGGGAGCCTACGAGCAGTACTTC. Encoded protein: CASSLGVQGAYEQYF. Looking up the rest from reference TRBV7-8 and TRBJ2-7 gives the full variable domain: GAGVSQSPRYKVAKRGQDVALRCDPISGHVSLFWYQQALGQGPEFLTYFQNEAQLDKSGLPSDRFFAERPEGSVSTLKIQRTQQEDSAVYLCASSLGVQGAYEQYFGPGTRLTVT.

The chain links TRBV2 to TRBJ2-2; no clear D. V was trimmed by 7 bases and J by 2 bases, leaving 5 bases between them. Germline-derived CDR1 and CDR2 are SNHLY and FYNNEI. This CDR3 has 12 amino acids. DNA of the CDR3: TGTGCCAGCACCTCAAACACCGGGGAGCTGTTTTTT. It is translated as CASTSNTGELFF.

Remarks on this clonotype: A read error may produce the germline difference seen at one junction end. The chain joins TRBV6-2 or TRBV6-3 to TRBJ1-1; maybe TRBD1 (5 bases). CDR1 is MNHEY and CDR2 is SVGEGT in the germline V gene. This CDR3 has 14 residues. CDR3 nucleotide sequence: TGTGCCAGCGGTACCACGCAGGGTTTGCCTGATGCTTTCTTT. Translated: CASGTTQGLPDAFF.

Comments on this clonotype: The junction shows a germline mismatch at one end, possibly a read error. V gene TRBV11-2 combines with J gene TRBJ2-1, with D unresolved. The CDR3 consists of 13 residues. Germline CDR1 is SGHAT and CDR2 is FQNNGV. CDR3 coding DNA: TGTCCCAGCAGCTTACCGGTTGCGAATGAGCAGTTCTTC. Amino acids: CPSSLPVANEQFF. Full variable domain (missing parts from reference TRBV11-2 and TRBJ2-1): EAGVAQSPRYKIIEKRQSVAFWCNPISGHATLYWYQQILGQGPKLLIQFQNNGVVDDSQLPKDRFSAERLKGVDSTLKIQPAKLEDSAVYLCPSSLPVANEQFFGPGTRLTVL.

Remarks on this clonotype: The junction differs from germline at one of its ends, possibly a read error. The DNA of the CDR3 is TGTGCCGGCAGTGCTGTGTGGCTTACAGATACGCAGTATTTT. It encodes CAGSAVWLTDTQYF. This sequence joins TRBV6-1 and TRBJ2-3; D gene ambiguous. Germline CDR1 MNHNS, CDR2 SASEGT. The CDR3 is 14 residues long.

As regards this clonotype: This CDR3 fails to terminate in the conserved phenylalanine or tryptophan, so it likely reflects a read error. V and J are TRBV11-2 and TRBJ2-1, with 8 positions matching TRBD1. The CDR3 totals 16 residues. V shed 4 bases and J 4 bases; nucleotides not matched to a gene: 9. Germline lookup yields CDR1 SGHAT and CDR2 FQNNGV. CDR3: CASSWAETGEYNEQFL. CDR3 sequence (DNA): TGTGCCAGCAGCTGGGCCGAGACAGGGGAATACAATGAGCAGTTCCTC.